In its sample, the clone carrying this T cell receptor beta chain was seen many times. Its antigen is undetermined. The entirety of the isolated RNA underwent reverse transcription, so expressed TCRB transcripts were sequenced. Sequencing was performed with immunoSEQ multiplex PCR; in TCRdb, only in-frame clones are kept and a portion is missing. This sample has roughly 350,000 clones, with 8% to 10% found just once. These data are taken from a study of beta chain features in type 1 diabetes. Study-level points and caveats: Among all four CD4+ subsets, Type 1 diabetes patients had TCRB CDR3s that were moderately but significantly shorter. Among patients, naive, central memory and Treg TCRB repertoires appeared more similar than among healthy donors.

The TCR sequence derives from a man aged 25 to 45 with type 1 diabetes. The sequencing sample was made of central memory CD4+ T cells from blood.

The CDR3: CASSPAPSAYNEQFF. The CDR3 nucleotides are TGTGCCAGCAGCCCCGCCCCGTCCGCCTACAATGAGCAGTTCTTC. J is TRBJ2-1 and V is TRBV7-2; D remains unclear. From germline, CDR1 is SGHTA and CDR2 FQGNSA. This CDR3 has 15 amino acids. The germline V and J ends were trimmed by 5 bases and 2 bases, with 13 bases remaining between them. The whole variable domain, filled in from reference TRBV7-2 and TRBJ2-1, reads GAGVSQSPSNKVTEKGKDVELRCDPISGHTALYWYRQSLGQGLEFLIYFQGNSAPDKSGLPSDRFSAERTGGSVSTLTIQRTQQEDSAVYLCASSPAPSAYNEQFFGPGTRLTVL.